Below, one T cell receptor (beta chain) is given with its context. The sample originates from a study of regulatory T cells in long-lasting Graves disease. Study-wide context: The study enrolled newly diagnosed Graves' patients on antithyroid drugs under 3 months.

Arm-PCR of CDR3 regions and iRepertoire HTBI primers were used to build TCR beta libraries. Using its own MiXCR run on the multiplex PCR reads, TCRdb lists one record per CDR3 protein. The data contain under 250,000 distinct CDR3 sequences, roughly 19% of them singletons. The sample's time point: newly diagnosed GD, antithyroid drugs for less than 3 months. There was RNA extracted from PBMCs, and the TCR library was made from it. These same records also appear under a second study, on T cells in Graves' hyperthyroidism and ophthalmopathy. That work adds: Each diagnosis was grounded in clinical symptoms, serum thyroxine and TRAb, thyroid ultrasound, and orbital computed tomography. TCR CDR3 regions were first amplified by RT-PCR with HTBI primers.

The receptor's source is a woman in her twenties or thirties with Graves disease. Here the sequenced sample was peripheral blood mononuclear cells (PBMCs), taken at new diagnosis, from a patient treated with antithyroid drugs.

The CDR3 spells CASSYLADAYEQYF. The CDR3 DNA follows: TGTGCCAGCAGTTACCTAGCTGACGCCTACGAGCAGTACTTC. The J gene is TRBJ2-7, the V gene TRBV6-9; D is perhaps TRBD2 (5 bases). Germline values: CDR1 MNHGY, CDR2 SVAAGI. Trimming removed 3 bases from V and 2 bases from J, with 11 bases in between. The CDR3 is made up of 14 amino acids.